These 28 T cell receptor beta chains came from one sample sequenced in a study of T-cell reconstitution after alpha-beta-depleted transplantation in children. The TCRbeta library incorporated unique molecular identifiers. MiXCR, run by TCRdb on the PCR reads, gives a single entry per CDR3 protein. The table has 350,000 to 400,000 distinct CDR3 sequences, 20% seen once. The sequences come from PBMCs from the stem cell graft donor, collected from the stem cell graft. The receptors here all came from a human donor who donated a stem cell graft to a child with acute myeloid leukemia.

In this sample, this clonotype turned up a few times. V is TRBV12-3 or TRBV12-4 and J is TRBJ2-1; 8 bases align to TRBD2. V lost 4 bases, J lost 7 bases, and 3 bases stayed unmatched. CDR3 size: 13 residues. CDR3 loop: CASSSASGNEQFF. The CDR3 DNA is TGTGCCAGCAGTTCTGCTAGCGGGAATGAGCAGTTCTTC.

Notes on this clonotype: This may be a read error, as it is one base from a much larger clone. The CDR3 DNA follows: TGCAGTGCTAGAGGGACAGGGCAAGAGACCCAGTACTTC. Protein: CSARGTGQETQYF. This chain connects TRBV20-1 to TRBJ2-5; 8 nucleotides align to TRBD1. V was clipped by 1 base and J by 2 bases; unmatched bases: 0. Per germline, CDR1 DFQATT and CDR2 SNEGSKA (reference sequence). The CDR3 is made up of 13 amino acids.

V gene TRBV7-9 combines with J gene TRBJ2-1, with D uncertain. The CDR3 runs 14 residues. The germline gives CDR1 SEHNR, CDR2 FQNEAQ (reference sequence). The V gene lost 1 base and the J gene lost 6 bases, with 10 bases spanning the gap. The DNA of the CDR3 is TGTGCCAGCAGCTTAGGAGGTAGTTTCAATGAGCAGTTCTTC. Translating it yields CASSLGGSFNEQFF.

The CDR3 DNA follows: TGTGCCAGCAGCTTGGCGGGACAGGGGGCCAACACCGGGGAGCTGTTTTTT. This translates into CASSLAGQGANTGELFF. The chain combines TRBV5-5 with TRBJ2-2; 12 nucleotides align to TRBD1. Germline lookup yields CDR1 SGHKS and CDR2 YYEKEE (reference sequence). The CDR3 consists of 17 residues. The trim removed 0 bases at V and 2 bases at J, leaving 2 bases unmatched.

The V and J genes are TRBV30 and TRBJ2-1; D is perhaps TRBD1 or TRBD2 (5 bases each). Germline V gene sequence: CDR1 GTSNPN, CDR2 SVGIG (reference sequence). The CDR3 has 13 residues. Trimming pared 8 bases from V and 4 bases from J, leaving 15 bases between. This CDR3 reads CALPGRGYNEQFF. CDR3 bases: TGTGCCCTCCCGGGAAGGGGATACAATGAGCAGTTCTTC.

This clonotype was seen repeatedly, ten times or more. The chain is built from TRBV29-1 and TRBJ2-7; 9 nucleotides agree with TRBD1. The CDR3 has 15 residues. V lost 4 bases and J lost 6; bases outside the gene matches: 13. The germline V gene encodes CDR1 SQVTM and CDR2 ANQGSEA. The CDR3 nucleotides are TGCAGCGTTGGACGGAGACAGGGGGTTGTTTTCGAGCAGTACTTC. Protein sequence: CSVGRRQGVVFEQYF.

The chain joins TRBV10-3 to TRBJ2-5; 10 nucleotides align to TRBD2. Germline CDR1 and CDR2: ENHRY and SYGVKD. Trimming took 8 bases from V and 3 from J; bases not matched to a gene: 6. The CDR3 loop spans 14 amino acids. The CDR3 DNA is TGTGCCATCGCCAGGACTAGCGGAGAAGAGACCCAGTACTTC. It translates to CAIARTSGEETQYF.

The CDR3 sequence: CASSEFGHPYGYTF. CDR3 nucleotides: TGTGCCAGCAGTGAATTCGGTCATCCCTATGGCTACACCTTC. V is TRBV25-1 and J is TRBJ1-2; no reliable D call. This CDR3 comprises 14 residues. The germline V gene encodes CDR1 MGHDK and CDR2 SYGVNS. Trimming took 1 base from V and 4 from J, leaving 10 bases between them.

This clonotype has ten or more counts. The chain carries TRBV12-5 and TRBJ2-1; D unresolved. This CDR3 has 13 amino acids. Germline values: CDR1 LGHNT, CDR2 FRNRAP. V was trimmed by 8 bases and J by 0 bases, leaving 8 bases between them. This chain's CDR3 is CASKDSSYNEQFF. The CDR3 coding sequence is TGTGCTAGTAAGGATAGCTCCTACAATGAGCAGTTCTTC.

The rearrangement links TRBV2 to TRBJ2-5; 10 nucleotides line up with TRBD1. V trimming: 4 bases; J trimming: 5 bases; junction bases outside the gene matches: 7. CDR3 length: 15 amino acids. The germline V gene encodes CDR1 SNHLY and CDR2 FYNNEI. The CDR3 sequence is CASSVDRGERETQYF. The CDR3 coding sequence is TGTGCCAGCAGTGTGGACAGGGGGGAGAGGGAGACCCAGTACTTC.

This clonotype was observed a few times. The gene calls are TRBV20-1 and TRBJ2-3, with TRBD2 matching over 11 bases. J lost 2 bases, V lost 0 bases, and 10 bases had no gene match. Per germline, CDR1 DFQATT and CDR2 SNEGSKA (reference sequence). The CDR3 has 18 amino acids. CDR3 nucleotides: TGCAGTGCTAGAGATTACCCCCTAGCGGGAGGCAACACAGATACGCAGTATTTT. Protein sequence: CSARDYPLAGGNTDTQYF.

This clonotype came up many times. The genes are TRBV7-9 and TRBJ1-1; D unresolved. The ends were cut back, 0 bases at V and 2 bases at J, with 7 bases in the middle. Germline lookup yields CDR1 SEHNR and CDR2 FQNEAQ (reference sequence). This CDR3 region has 14 residues. CDR3 protein: CASSLARDNTEAFF. The CDR3, as DNA: TGTGCCAGCAGCTTAGCCAGAGATAACACTGAAGCTTTCTTT.

Ten or more counts support this clonotype. The chain couples TRBV12-3 or TRBV12-4 to TRBJ2-2; D not certain. The CDR3 has 15 residues. The ends were cut back, 5 bases at V and 5 bases at J, with 15 bases in the middle. The CDR3 nucleotides are TGTGCCAGCAGTCCTCGGCCCGAGTCTACCGGGGAGCTGTTTTTT. Amino acid sequence: CASSPRPESTGELFF.

The V gene is TRBV28, the J gene TRBJ2-7, with 7 bases lining up with TRBD1. J lost 2 bases, V lost 5 bases, and 12 bases had no gene match. The CDR3 spans 16 residues. Germline CDR1 is MDHEN and CDR2 is SYDVKM. CDR3 bases: TGTGCCAGCAGTCCGACGCTCCGGGACAGAGCCTACGAGCAGTACTTC. Protein sequence: CASSPTLRDRAYEQYF.

The sample holds a few counts of this clonotype. The chain is built from TRBV10-3 and TRBJ2-3; 13 bases are shared with TRBD2. In germline, CDR1 is ENHRY, CDR2 SYGVKD. The length of the CDR3 is 17 residues. Trimming at V came to 3 bases and at J to 0 bases, leaving 3 bases not matched to a gene. The CDR3 is CAISDPGLAGSTDTQYF. For the CDR3, the DNA is TGTGCCATCAGTGACCCGGGACTAGCGGGAAGCACAGATACGCAGTATTTT.

J is TRBJ2-7 and V is TRBV29-1; D might be TRBD1 (5 bases). The V end was cut by 3 bases, the J end by 4 bases, with 10 bases between. The germline V gene has CDR1 SQVTM and CDR2 ANQGSEA. The CDR3 consists of 12 residues. The CDR3 DNA follows: TGCAGCGTTGACGCAGGGCAGTACGAGCAGTACTTC. This codes for CSVDAGQYEQYF.

This clonotype was counted ten times or more. The rearrangement joins TRBV20-1 to TRBJ2-1, with TRBD2 identical over 10 bases. The germline V gene has CDR1 DFQATT and CDR2 SNEGSKA (reference sequence). The CDR3 sequence is 15 residues long. Trimming cost V 0 bases and J 6 bases; bases outside gene matches: 5. The CDR3 nucleotides read TGCAGTGCTAGAGATCGCCTAGCGGGAGTCAATGAGCAGTTCTTC. This sequence encodes CSARDRLAGVNEQFF.

This clonotype has ten or more counts. V and J are TRBV20-1 and TRBJ2-7; TRBD2 matches 9 bases. The CDR3 has 15 residues. The V gene end was trimmed by 6 bases and the J gene end by 2 bases; junction bases not matched to a gene: 11. Germline assignment: CDR1 DFQATT and CDR2 SNEGSKA (reference sequence). The CDR3 loop reads CSAQPGTSRPYEQYF. DNA of the CDR3: TGCAGTGCCCAACCCGGGACTAGCAGACCCTACGAGCAGTACTTC.

This chain connects TRBV27 to TRBJ2-1, with D possibly being TRBD2 (5 bases). This CDR3 region has 15 residues. V dropped 5 bases and J dropped 0 bases, with 11 bases sitting between them. CDR1 and CDR2 (germline): MNHEY, SMNVEV (reference sequence). CDR3 in amino acids: CASSTGVSSYNEQFF. CDR3 nucleotide sequence: TGTGCCAGCAGTACCGGGGTGAGCTCCTACAATGAGCAGTTCTTC.

J is TRBJ1-1 and V is TRBV20-1; 7 bases map to TRBD1. CDR3 length: 15 residues. J lost 1 base, V lost 1 base, and 6 bases had no gene match. Germline values: CDR1 DFQATT, CDR2 SNEGSKA (reference sequence). The CDR3 protein is CSARGPGQTNTEAFF. The CDR3, as DNA: TGCAGTGCTAGAGGACCGGGACAGACGAACACTGAAGCTTTCTTT.

The genes are TRBV6-5 and TRBJ2-5; D is perhaps TRBD2 (5 bases). The CDR3 contains 12 residues. Trimming stripped 8 bases from V and 5 bases from J, with 12 bases between. Germline V gene sequence: CDR1 MNHEY, CDR2 SVGAGI. The CDR3: CASGPRRETQYF. The DNA of the CDR3 is TGTGCCAGCGGGCCTAGGAGGGAGACCCAGTACTTC.

CDR3 in DNA: TGCAGTGCTAAAGGCAGGGGGGATCGGCAAGAGACCCAGTACTTC. Encoded protein: CSAKGRGDRQETQYF. This chain joins TRBV20-1 and TRBJ2-5, with TRBD1 as a possible D gene (7 bases). Deletions cut 4 bases from V and 2 bases from J, with 17 bases between. The CDR3 is made up of 15 amino acids. Germline loops: CDR1 DFQATT, CDR2 SNEGSKA (reference sequence).

This clonotype was recorded many times. The chain uses TRBV21-1 and TRBJ1-5; TRBD1, the table's D call, lacks a check against the DNA. TRBV21-1 is labeled a pseudogene. The CDR3 consists of 14 residues. The CDR3 sequence: CASIGQGNDQPQHF. Here the CDR3 DNA reads TGTGCCAGCATTGGGCAGGGAAACGATCAGCCCCAGCATTTT.

This clonotype was observed a handful of times. The CDR3 protein is CASSLAGPATGELFF. DNA for the CDR3: TGCGCCAGCAGCTTGGCCGGTCCAGCCACCGGGGAGCTGTTTTTT. V usage is TRBV5-1 and J usage is TRBJ2-2, with D unresolved. V was clipped by 0 bases and J by 4 bases, with 10 bases between them. This CDR3 region has 15 residues. Per the germline V gene, CDR1 is SGHRS and CDR2 is YFSETQ.

The rearrangement links TRBV6-2 or TRBV6-3 to TRBJ1-1, with 11 bases identical to TRBD1. V shed 5 bases, J shed 5 bases, and the junction held 22 bases outside the gene matches. In germline, CDR1 is MNHEY, CDR2 SVGEGT. The CDR3 contains 20 residues. This CDR3 reads CASSIILWEVRDRGETEAFF. For the CDR3, the DNA is TGTGCCAGCAGTATAATTCTTTGGGAGGTCCGGGACAGGGGGGAGACTGAAGCTTTCTTT.

In DNA form, the CDR3 reads TGCGCCAGCAGCTTGGGTGGGGCCGCCAACACTGAAGCTTTCTTT. Protein sequence: CASSLGGAANTEAFF. The chain couples TRBV5-1 to TRBJ1-1; TRBD1 might be the D (5 bases). The CDR3 loop spans 15 amino acids. V lost 0 bases and J lost 2, with 11 bases in between. Germline lookup yields CDR1 SGHRS and CDR2 YFSETQ.

The genes are TRBV5-1 and TRBJ2-7; 10 positions agree with TRBD2. Germline CDR1 is SGHRS and CDR2 is YFSETQ. The CDR3 length is 15 residues. Germline trimming cut 5 bases from V and 3 bases from J; bases unmatched to any gene: 8. The CDR3 sequence is CASRWTSGDLYEQYF. The CDR3 nucleotides read TGCGCCAGCAGATGGACTAGCGGAGACCTCTACGAGCAGTACTTC.

The chain couples TRBV7-9 to TRBJ2-3; D not resolved. Trimming took 4 bases from V and 4 from J, leaving 12 bases between them. Looked up from germline, CDR1 is SEHNR and CDR2 is FQNEAQ (reference sequence). The CDR3 sequence is 14 residues long. CDR3 coding DNA: TGTGCCAGCAGCTACTACCCTGGGGCAGATACGCAGTATTTT. Amino acids: CASSYYPGADTQYF.